This T cell receptor (beta chain) stems from a study of T cell repertoires in cytomegalovirus infection (dated by TCRdb to 2018 to 2020). Describing the broader study: The peptide stimulations were aimed at well-studied HLA-B-restricted epitopes as well as recently identified HLA-C-restricted CMV epitopes, whose presentation resists viral immunomodulation. The HLA type of each donor mattered for the analysis, because public TCR beta signatures pointed to carriage of CMV infection along with the matching HLA type. General conclusions and limits of the study: In both this cohort and an independent cohort of under 450 donors, the cumulative frequency of public TCR beta family members distinguished carriers of CMV infection plus the relevant HLA type. In the ex vivo response, HLA-C-restricted CMV-specific TCR beta clonotypes were dominant, and in two of eight donors the single most frequent clonotype came from this HLA-C-restricted group.

TCRdb records Illumina HiSeq 1500 as the sequencer. The public sequencing data were trimmed at Q25 with fastp and processed into clonotypes with MiXCR by TCRdb, which kept only in-frame beta chains. CDR3 protein sequences are deduplicated, and each keeps its most common genes and DNA. This sample holds about 570,000 distinct CDR3 sequences; roughly 42% were observed only once. The top ten constitute 40% to 60% of the sample. A note on this clonotype: Its antigen has not been determined. Base qualities are missing; no much larger clone stands one base away.

CDR1 and CDR2 were assigned from the germline V gene as SGHVS and FQNEAQ. Germline trimming amounts to 3 bases on V and 13 bases on J, with 12 as the count of junction bases outside the gene matches. CDR3 length: 14 amino acids, cysteine to phenylalanine. Kept here is only the CDR3 DNA, which spans 42 bases and is read in frame from base 1. The sample's treatment or condition label is to be understood as: in vitro stimulation with specific CMV peptide epitopes to enrich CMV-specific T cells. The V gene is TRBV7-8 and the J gene is TRBJ2-1, with 7 central nucleotides matching TRBD1. The sequence was obtained from a human donor in good health (CMV status not recorded). Some clones in this sample may be carry-over from other donors' samples. Source: cultured PBMCs, taken from culture after CMV antigen stimulation. CDR3 region: CASSFRDSETIQFF. The DNA sequence follows: TGTGCCAGCAGCTTCAGGGACAGCGAGACAATACAGTTCTTC.